The present T cell receptor beta chain was sequenced within a study of OX40 agonist ivuxolimab in advanced cancers. Whole-study context: Among those enrolled, mean age was 60 years (range roughly 23 to 85) and about 81% were male.

The table came from immunoSEQ multiplex PCR; TCRdb's copy has only in-frame clones and leaves some out. The table records about 40,000 clones, approximately 88% of them present only once. CDR3 size: 13 residues. Trimming removed 3 bases from V and 4 bases from J, with 9 bases in between. Looked up from germline, CDR1 is MRHNA and CDR2 is SNTAGT. For this clone: Its specificity is not known.

Study observations and caveats: Also showing low normalized T-cell clonal expansion were some of the nonresponders. Specificity for antigen went undetermined in the expanded peripheral T cells.

This clonotype was sampled from an adult with an advanced solid tumor such as melanoma, head and neck, liver or kidney cancer. This rearrangement joins TRBV6-4 to TRBJ1-1; D remains ambiguous. The sample was CD4+ or CD8+ T cells sorted from blood, taken in a trial of the OX40 agonist ivuxolimab. The CDR3 sequence: CASSDFGGTEAFF. CDR3 in DNA: TGTGCCAGCAGTGATTTCGGCGGCACTGAAGCTTTCTTT.